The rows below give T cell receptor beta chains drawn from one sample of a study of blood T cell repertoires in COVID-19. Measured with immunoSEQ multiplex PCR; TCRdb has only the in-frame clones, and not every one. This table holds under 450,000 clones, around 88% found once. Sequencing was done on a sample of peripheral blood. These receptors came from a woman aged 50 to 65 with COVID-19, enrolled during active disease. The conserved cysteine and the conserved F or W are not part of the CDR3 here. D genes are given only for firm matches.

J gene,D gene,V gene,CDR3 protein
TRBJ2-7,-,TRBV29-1,SVSTSGEQY
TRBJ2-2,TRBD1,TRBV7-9,ASSPRDRANTGELF
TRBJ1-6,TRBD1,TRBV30,AWLQGRSGNSPLH
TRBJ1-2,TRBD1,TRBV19,ASIPRQGVYGYT
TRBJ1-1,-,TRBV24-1,ATSDSDKGTEAF
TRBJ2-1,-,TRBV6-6,ASGSEQF
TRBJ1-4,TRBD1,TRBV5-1,ASSLRRDRQNEKLF
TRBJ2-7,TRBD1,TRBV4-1,ASSQSPDRGRELYEQY
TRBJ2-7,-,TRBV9,ASSTIRGLSGYEQY
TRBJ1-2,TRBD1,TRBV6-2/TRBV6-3,ASSSTGGALGYT
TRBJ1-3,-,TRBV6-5,ASSLSGSVGGTIY
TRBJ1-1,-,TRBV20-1,SASGNTEAF
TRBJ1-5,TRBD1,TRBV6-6,ASSPATGNQPQH
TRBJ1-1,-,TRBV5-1,ASSLRAMGGYLNTEAF
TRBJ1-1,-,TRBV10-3,AISESYEAF
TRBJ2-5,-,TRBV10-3,ATLNRRADGETQY
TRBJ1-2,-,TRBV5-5,ASSGQNGYGYT
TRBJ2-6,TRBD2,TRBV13,ASSSGLAESSGANVLT
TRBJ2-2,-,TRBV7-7,ASSLDYPSTGELF
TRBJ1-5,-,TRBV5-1,ASSLEPGMQPQH
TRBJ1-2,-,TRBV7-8,ASSPGRGSNYGYT
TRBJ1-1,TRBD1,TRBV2,ASSESSGGLHTEAF
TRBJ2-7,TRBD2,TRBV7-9,ASSLGGSTSGGLHEQY
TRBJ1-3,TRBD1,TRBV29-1,SGGQSSGNTIY
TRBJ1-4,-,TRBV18,ASSPGVAGKTNEKLF
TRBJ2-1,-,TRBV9,ASSYRQSSSYNEQF
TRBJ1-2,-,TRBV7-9,ASSPGGRGTPNYGYT
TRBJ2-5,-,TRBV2,ASRAQPGETQY
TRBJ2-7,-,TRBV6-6,ASREQGDYEQY